This entry features one TCR beta chain sequence. Read sequence stops 3 residues before the CDR3 end, and the germline J gene provides the missing end. The sample is drawn from a study of T cells in women clearing cervical HPV infection. Germline V CDR1 and CDR2: MGHRA, YSYEKL. The CDR3 sequence is 14 residues long. With 4 bases removed from V and 6 bases from J, the gap between germline ends came to 15 bases. Assay: immunoSEQ multiplex PCR; the TCRdb copy retains only in-frame clones and omits some. This listing includes around 30,000 clones. The chain carries TRBV4-1 and TRBJ1-2; D uncertain. The sample was blood buffy coat. The TCR originated in a woman between 18 and 75 years old with a cervical HPV16 infection that either progressed to CIN3+ or cleared (not recorded which). The sequenced CDR3 bases are TGCGCCAGCAGCCTTAGTCGGGGTCGGGATGGC. Amino acid sequence: CASSLSRGRDG. The full CDR3 protein reads CASSLSRGRDGYTF.